This is a list of T cell receptor beta chains from one sample in a study of metastatic and nonmetastatic thyroid tumors. TCRdb re-called the PCR reads through MiXCR. Of some 20,000 clones in the sample, roughly 22% are singletons; the top ten hold approximately 8.1%. The sequenced material came from adjacent normal tissue. These TCRs come from a female donor with papillary thyroid cancer or a benign thyroid nodule (not recorded which). Some clones in this sample may be carry-over from other donors' samples. The CDR3 runs from the conserved cysteine through the conserved F or W. A D gene is named only where the DNA matches it firmly. A clone size is listed for some rows: how often the clone was seen (once, few, many), or a class if it is expanded.

TRBV25-1	-	TRBJ2-7	few	CASSDNPGSRYIHEQYF	TGTGCCAGCAGTGATAACCCGGGATCGCGATATATCCACGAGCAGTACTTC
TRBV20-1	TRBD2	TRBJ2-7	-	CSAPGLAVEGQYF	TGCAGTGCCCCGGGACTAGCGGTTGAGGGGCAGTACTTC
TRBV6-1	-	TRBJ2-1	few	CASGDRTGRAFDEQFF	TGTGCCAGCGGTGACCGGACTGGACGGGCCTTCGATGAGCAGTTCTTC
TRBV20-1	-	TRBJ2-3	-	CSARLSRGSYTQYF	TGCAGTGCTAGGCTAAGTAGGGGATCGTATACGCAGTATTTT
TRBV6-5	TRBD1	TRBJ2-2	-	CASSYSTQGWNDRELFF	TGTGCCAGCAGTTACTCGACACAGGGGTGGAATGACCGGGAGCTGTTTTTT
TRBV6-5	-	TRBJ1-2	-	CASSYRSGIGDYTF	TGTGCCAGCAGTTACAGGTCTGGGATAGGGGACTACACCTTC
TRBV20-1	TRBD1	TRBJ2-4	many	CSARDGQGNIQYF	TGCAGTGCTAGAGATGGACAGGGGAACATTCAGTACTTC
TRBV11-1	TRBD2	TRBJ2-1	-	CASSPTSGRGNEQFF	TGTGCCAGCAGCCCCACTAGCGGGAGGGGGAATGAGCAGTTCTTC
TRBV29-1	TRBD2	TRBJ2-1	-	CSVESGSSYNEQFF	TGCAGCGTTGAGAGCGGGAGTTCCTACAATGAGCAGTTCTTC
TRBV27	-	TRBJ1-6	few	CASSLNRNNSPLHF	TGTGCCAGCAGTTTAAACAGAAATAATTCACCCCTCCACTTT
TRBV20-1	-	TRBJ2-5	-	CSASLNLETQYF	TGCAGTGCTAGTCTCAATCTGGAGACCCAGTACTTC
TRBV28	TRBD2	TRBJ2-7	many	CASSSPASGRPTPYEQYF	TGTGCCAGCAGTTCCCCCGCTAGCGGACGCCCAACACCCTACGAGCAGTACTTC
TRBV11-2	-	TRBJ2-7	few	CASSPGTVYEQYF	TGTGCCAGCAGCCCCGGGACGGTTTACGAGCAGTACTTC
TRBV6-2/TRBV6-3	-	TRBJ1-1	-	CASSYETAKAFF	TGTGCCAGCAGTTATGAAACTGCCAAAGCTTTCTTT
TRBV11-2	-	TRBJ1-2	-	CASSRRGDYGYTF	TGTGCCAGCAGCCGAAGAGGGGACTATGGCTACACCTTC
TRBV27	-	TRBJ1-6	-	CASSFGGNSPLHF	TGTGCCAGCAGTTTCGGGGGAAATTCACCCCTCCACTTT
TRBV20-1	TRBD1	TRBJ2-7	few	CSVPDRVYEQYF	TGCAGTGTTCCCGACAGGGTCTACGAGCAGTACTTC
TRBV6-1	TRBD2	TRBJ2-7	few	CASSLEGLTAEEKYF	TGTGCCAGCAGCCTCGAGGGACTAACGGCCGAGGAGAAGTACTTC
TRBV20-1	-	TRBJ2-5	few	CSARGSRFYGETQYF	TGCAGTGCTAGAGGCAGTAGATTTTACGGGGAGACTCAGTACTTC
TRBV2	TRBD2	TRBJ2-1	-	CASEGGRGNEQFF	TGTGCCAGCGAGGGAGGGAGGGGCAATGAGCAGTTCTTC
TRBV7-2	-	TRBJ1-1	many	CASSLDRSGNTEAFF	TGTGCCAGCAGCTTAGACAGGTCCGGGAACACTGAAGCTTTCTTT
TRBV6-4	TRBD2	TRBJ2-7	few	CASSPASGRAYEQYF	TGTGCCAGCAGTCCGGCTAGCGGGAGGGCCTACGAGCAGTACTTC